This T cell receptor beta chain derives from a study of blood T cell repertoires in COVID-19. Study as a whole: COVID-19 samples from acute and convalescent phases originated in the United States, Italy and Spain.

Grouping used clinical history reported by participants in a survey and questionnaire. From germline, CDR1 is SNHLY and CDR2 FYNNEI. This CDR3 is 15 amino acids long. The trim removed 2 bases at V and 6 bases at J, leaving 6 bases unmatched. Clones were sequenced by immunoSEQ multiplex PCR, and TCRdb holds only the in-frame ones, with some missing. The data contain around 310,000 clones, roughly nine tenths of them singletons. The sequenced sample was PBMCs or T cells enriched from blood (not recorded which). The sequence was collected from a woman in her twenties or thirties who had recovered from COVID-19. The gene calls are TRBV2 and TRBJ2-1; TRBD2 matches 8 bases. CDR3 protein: CASSESLAGSNEQFF. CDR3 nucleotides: TGTGCCAGCAGTGAATCGCTAGCGGGCAGCAATGAGCAGTTCTTC. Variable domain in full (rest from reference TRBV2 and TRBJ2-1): EPEVTQTPSHQVTQMGQEVILRCVPISNHLYFYWYRQILGQKVEFLVSFYNNEISEKSEIFDDQFSVERPDGSNFTLKIRSTKLEDSAMYFCASSESLAGSNEQFFGPGTRLTVL.